This T cell receptor beta chain was recorded in a study of cytomegalovirus exposure and HLA in healthy donors. Overall study: About 77 million unique TCRs from HLA-typed donors made up an early data release.

Unmatched junction bases numbered 16, after V lost 10 bases and J lost 6 bases. In germline, CDR1 is MDHEN, CDR2 SYDVKM. The CDR3 is made up of 15 amino acids. Notes on this clone: Its matching antigen is unknown.

Sampled while nominally healthy, donors likely had unrecorded immune exposures. A multiplex PCR was run with 60 Vbeta primers and 13 Jbeta primers. The assay was immunoSEQ multiplex PCR, and TCRdb's table has in-frame clones only and misses some. The data show fewer than 150,000 clones, with more than 70% seen just once and approximately 6.4% held by the top ten. General observations from the study: Donor immune exposure was known only as CMV serostatus. A later analysis reported that several of the most significant clusters appeared to be linked to common viral pathogens, among them Epstein-Barr virus.

What was sequenced was PBMCs. V is TRBV28 and J is TRBJ2-3; 7 bases match TRBD2. This clonotype originated in a young woman in good health and CMV-seropositive. The CDR3 is CAKCGGRALGDTQYF. Here the CDR3 DNA reads TGTGCCAAGTGTGGTGGGAGGGCCTTAGGTGATACGCAGTATTTT.